This T cell receptor (beta chain) was recorded in a study of T cells in localized non-small cell lung cancer. Assay: immunoSEQ multiplex PCR; the TCRdb copy retains only in-frame clones and omits some. The data contain more than 100,000 clones, around 90% of them singletons. Per the germline V gene, CDR1 is SGHTA and CDR2 is FQGTGA. CDR3 length equals 12 residues. The germline V and J ends were trimmed by 4 bases and 5 bases, with 8 bases remaining between them. Material: peripheral blood, obtained before any cancer treatment. This receptor was taken from a female donor of 60 years or more with stage I lung adenocarcinoma. The V and J genes are TRBV7-3 and TRBJ1-1; D uncertain. The CDR3 spells CASSYGGTEAFF. CDR3 coding DNA: TGTGCCAGCAGCTACGGTGGTACTGAAGCTTTCTTT.